This T cell receptor (beta chain) was captured by sequencing in a study of blood T cell repertoires in COVID-19. In the original workflow: Amplification of reference gene primers provided the estimated nucleated cell counts. TCRdb's copy holds only in-frame clones and misses some; the assay was immunoSEQ multiplex PCR. V, J and clone size are those of that table, while D and trimming were read from the DNA. There are about 220,000 clones in the sample; around four fifths occur only once, and 4.5% to 5.5% lies in the top ten. V was clipped by 5 bases and J by 5 bases, with 25 bases between them. Germline CDR1 and CDR2: LGHDT and YNNKEL (reference sequence). This CDR3 has 18 amino acids. This clone showed up many times. Seattle's cohort entered during active infection and was followed longitudinally.

The sequenced sample was peripheral blood. This receptor was obtained from a woman aged 70-85 years with COVID-19, enrolled during active disease. This chain links TRBV3-1 (or the pseudogene TRBV3-2) with TRBJ1-5, with D tentatively TRBD1 (6 bases). The CDR3 here is CASSKGRRGSRGHQPQHF. In nucleotides, the CDR3 is TGTGCCAGCAGCAAGGGGAGAAGGGGGAGTAGAGGGCATCAGCCCCAGCATTTT.